These T cell receptor beta chains were read from a single sample in a study of tissue T cells after allogeneic stem cell transplantation. Measured with immunoSEQ multiplex PCR; TCRdb has only the in-frame clones, and not every one. The repertoire holds tens of thousands of clones, with roughly 92% as singletons. The sample was blood, taken before transplantation. The source is a woman aged 35-75 years who later had graft-versus-host disease after an allogeneic stem cell transplant. CDR3s include the opening cysteine and the closing phenylalanine or tryptophan. A D gene is named only where the DNA matches it firmly. Clone size, where shown, is once, few, many, or a class for clones that have expanded.

V gene	D gene	clone size	J gene	CDR3 protein	CDR3 DNA
TRBV4-1	.	.	TRBJ2-2	CASGLGSNTGELFF	TGCGCCAGCGGACTTGGCAGCAACACCGGGGAGCTGTTTTTT
TRBV7-2	TRBD1	.	TRBJ1-1	CASSSGQGAPTEAFF	TGTGCCAGCAGCTCAGGACAGGGGGCACCCACTGAAGCTTTCTTT
TRBV6-6	.	.	TRBJ1-1	CASSYSEGGTEAFF	TGTGCCAGCAGTTACTCGGAGGGTGGGACTGAAGCTTTCTTT
TRBV7-8	.	.	TRBJ2-5	CASSFNPHGLGETQYF	TGTGCCAGCAGCTTCAACCCGCACGGTCTGGGAGAGACCCAGTACTTC
TRBV12-3/TRBV12-4	.	.	TRBJ2-7	CASSFVLAGEQYF	TGTGCCAGCAGTTTTGTACTTGCTGGCGAGCAGTACTTC
TRBV4-1	TRBD1	once	TRBJ2-7	CASSHEPGQGAIEQYF	TGCGCCAGCAGCCACGAACCGGGACAGGGGGCAATCGAGCAGTACTTC
TRBV7-9	.	.	TRBJ1-1	CASSLIGTNTEAFF	TGTGCCAGCAGCTTGATAGGGACGAACACTGAAGCTTTCTTT
TRBV2	.	.	TRBJ2-7	CASGQLGPYEQYF	TGTGCCAGCGGCCAACTAGGGCCCTACGAGCAGTACTTC
TRBV10-3	.	.	TRBJ1-1	CAIRGGANTEAFF	TGTGCCATCAGGGGCGGCGCGAACACTGAAGCTTTCTTT
TRBV6-2/TRBV6-3	.	.	TRBJ2-1	CASSSAGSSYNEQFF	TGTGCCAGCAGTTCCGCAGGGAGCTCCTACAATGAGCAGTTCTTC
TRBV20-1	TRBD2	.	TRBJ2-1	CSASPSSGRKTYNEQFF	TGCAGTGCTAGTCCGTCTAGCGGGAGAAAGACCTACAATGAGCAGTTCTTC
TRBV11-3	TRBD2	.	TRBJ2-3	CASSRSLAGGPDTQYF	TGTGCCAGCAGCCGGTCTCTAGCGGGAGGGCCCGATACGCAGTATTTT
TRBV12-1	.	.	TRBJ1-1	CASSFHAAPRVNTEAFF	TGTGCCAGCAGCTTTCACGCGGCTCCCAGGGTGAACACTGAAGCTTTCTTT
TRBV5-5	.	.	TRBJ2-7	CASSLQGAQEAALIYEQYF	TGTGCCAGCAGCTTGCAGGGCGCACAGGAGGCGGCCTTGATTTACGAGCAGTACTTC
TRBV19	TRBD2	.	TRBJ2-1	CASRSSGTHEQFF	TGTGCCAGTAGGTCTAGCGGGACCCATGAGCAGTTCTTC
TRBV5-1	.	once	TRBJ2-5	CASSLGTNFQETQYF	TGCGCCAGCAGCTTGGGCACAAACTTTCAAGAGACCCAGTACTTC
TRBV27	TRBD2	.	TRBJ2-1	CASSGGRALAGGNEQFF	TGTGCCAGCAGTGGGGGAAGGGCACTAGCGGGAGGGAATGAGCAGTTCTTC
TRBV7-9	.	medium-sized	TRBJ2-5	CASSPRTPMETQYF	TGTGCCAGCAGCCCCAGGACCCCTATGGAGACCCAGTACTTC
TRBV2	TRBD2	.	TRBJ2-5	CASSDNGLAGETQYF	TGTGCCAGCAGTGACAACGGACTAGCGGGAGAGACCCAGTACTTC
TRBV9	TRBD2	.	TRBJ2-5	CASSATGLAGDLETQYF	TGTGCCAGCAGCGCGACAGGACTAGCGGGAGACTTAGAGACCCAGTACTTC
TRBV6-2/TRBV6-3	TRBD1	.	TRBJ1-4	CASSSEQGNEKLFF	TGTGCCAGCAGTTCAGAACAGGGGAATGAAAAACTGTTTTTT
TRBV3-1/TRBV3-2	TRBD2	once	TRBJ2-3	CASSLGTSGTDTQYF	TGTGCCAGCAGCCTTGGGACTAGCGGCACAGATACGCAGTATTTT